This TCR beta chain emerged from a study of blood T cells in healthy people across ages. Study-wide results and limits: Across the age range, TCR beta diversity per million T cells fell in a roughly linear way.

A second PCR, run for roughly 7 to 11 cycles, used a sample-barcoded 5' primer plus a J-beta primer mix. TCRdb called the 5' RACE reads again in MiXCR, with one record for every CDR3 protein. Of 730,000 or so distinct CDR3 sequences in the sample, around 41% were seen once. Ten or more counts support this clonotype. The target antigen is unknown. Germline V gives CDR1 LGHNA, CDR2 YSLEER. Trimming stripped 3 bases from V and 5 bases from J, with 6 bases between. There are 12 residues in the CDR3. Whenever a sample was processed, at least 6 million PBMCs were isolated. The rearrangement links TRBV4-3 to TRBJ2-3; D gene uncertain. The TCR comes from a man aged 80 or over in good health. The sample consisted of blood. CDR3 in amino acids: CASSHGRDTQYF. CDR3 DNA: TGCGCCAGCAGCCACGGCAGAGATACGCAGTATTTT.